The clone carrying this T cell receptor beta chain was observed at least ten times. Its specificity is not known. These data are taken from a study of CD8 T cells in ankylosing spondylitis. Points from the study as a whole: There was a TCR beta motif, made of fewer than 10 highly homologous variants, that appeared characteristic of ankylosing spondylitis blood.

TCRdb recomputed calls from the 5' RACE reads with MiXCR, one row per CDR3 protein. This table holds about 230,000 distinct CDR3 sequences, less than 9.5% found once. The CDR3 is made up of 17 amino acids. Trimming took 5 bases from V and 3 from J; bases not matched to a gene: 15. Germline V lookup: CDR1 DFQATT, CDR2 SNEGSKA (reference sequence). This chain connects TRBV20-1 to TRBJ2-1; 8 nucleotides line up with TRBD1. Source material: blood, either unsorted or a sorted T cell fraction (not recorded which). This sequence was found in a female donor with ankylosing spondylitis or in good health (not recorded which). The CDR3 region is CSADARTGQVNYNEQFF. The CDR3 DNA reads as TGCAGTGCTGACGCTCGGACGGGACAGGTGAACTACAATGAGCAGTTCTTC.